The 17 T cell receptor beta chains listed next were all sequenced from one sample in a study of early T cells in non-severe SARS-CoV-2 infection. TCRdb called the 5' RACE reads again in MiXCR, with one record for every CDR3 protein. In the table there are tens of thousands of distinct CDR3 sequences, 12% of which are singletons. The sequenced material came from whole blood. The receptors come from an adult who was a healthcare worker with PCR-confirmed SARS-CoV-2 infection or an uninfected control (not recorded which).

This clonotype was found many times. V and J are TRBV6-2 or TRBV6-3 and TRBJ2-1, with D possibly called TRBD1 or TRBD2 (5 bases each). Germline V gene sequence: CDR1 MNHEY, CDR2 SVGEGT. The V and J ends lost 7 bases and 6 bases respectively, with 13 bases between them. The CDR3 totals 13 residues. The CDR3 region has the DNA TGTGCCAGCAACCGGGACCTTTTCAATGAGCAGTTCTTC. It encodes CASNRDLFNEQFF.

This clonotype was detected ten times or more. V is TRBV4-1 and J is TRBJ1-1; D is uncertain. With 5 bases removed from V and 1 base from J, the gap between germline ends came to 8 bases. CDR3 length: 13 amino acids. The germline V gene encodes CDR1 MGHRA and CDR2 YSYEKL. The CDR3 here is CASSGGGNTEAFF. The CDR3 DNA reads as TGCGCCAGCAGCGGCGGCGGGAACACTGAAGCTTTCTTT.

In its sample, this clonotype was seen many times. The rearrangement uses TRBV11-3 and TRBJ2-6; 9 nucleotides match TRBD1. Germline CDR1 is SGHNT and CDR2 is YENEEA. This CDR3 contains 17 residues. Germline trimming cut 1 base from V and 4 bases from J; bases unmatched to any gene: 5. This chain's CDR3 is CASSLAGTGTGANVLTF. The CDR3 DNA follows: TGTGCCAGCAGCTTAGCGGGGACAGGGACCGGGGCCAACGTCCTGACTTTC.

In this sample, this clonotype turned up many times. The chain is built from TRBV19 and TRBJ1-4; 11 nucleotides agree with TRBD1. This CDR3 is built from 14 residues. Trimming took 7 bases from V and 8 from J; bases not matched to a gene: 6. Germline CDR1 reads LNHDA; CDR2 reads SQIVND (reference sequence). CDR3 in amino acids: CASTYGTGGEKLFF. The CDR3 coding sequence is TGTGCCAGTACCTACGGGACAGGGGGAGAAAAACTGTTTTTT.

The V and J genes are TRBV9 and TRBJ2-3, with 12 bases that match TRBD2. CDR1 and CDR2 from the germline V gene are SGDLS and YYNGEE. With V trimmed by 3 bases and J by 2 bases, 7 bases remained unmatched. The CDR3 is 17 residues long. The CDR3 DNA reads TGTGCCAGCAGCGCCCCTAGCGGGGGGGCTCTCACAGATACGCAGTATTTT. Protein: CASSAPSGGALTDTQYF.

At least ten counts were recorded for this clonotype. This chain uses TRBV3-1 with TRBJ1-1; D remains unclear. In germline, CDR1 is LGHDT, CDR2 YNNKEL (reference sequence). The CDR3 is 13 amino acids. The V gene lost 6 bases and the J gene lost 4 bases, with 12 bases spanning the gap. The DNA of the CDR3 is TGTGCCAGCAGGAAGGAGGGCGGCACTGAAGCTTTCTTT. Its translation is CASRKEGGTEAFF.

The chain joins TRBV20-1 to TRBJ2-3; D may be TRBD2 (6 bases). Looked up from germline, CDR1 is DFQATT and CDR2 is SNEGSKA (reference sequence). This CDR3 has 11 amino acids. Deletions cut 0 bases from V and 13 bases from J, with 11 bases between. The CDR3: CSAREGREEYF. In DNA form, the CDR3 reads TGCAGTGCTAGAGAGGGCAGGGAGGAGTATTTT.

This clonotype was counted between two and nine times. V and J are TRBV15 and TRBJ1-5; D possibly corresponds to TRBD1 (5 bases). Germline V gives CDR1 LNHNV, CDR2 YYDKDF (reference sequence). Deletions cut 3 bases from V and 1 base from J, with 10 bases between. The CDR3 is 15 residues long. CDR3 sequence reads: CATSSSQGSNQPQHF. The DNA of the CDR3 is TGTGCCACCAGCAGTTCGCAGGGAAGCAATCAGCCCCAGCATTTT.

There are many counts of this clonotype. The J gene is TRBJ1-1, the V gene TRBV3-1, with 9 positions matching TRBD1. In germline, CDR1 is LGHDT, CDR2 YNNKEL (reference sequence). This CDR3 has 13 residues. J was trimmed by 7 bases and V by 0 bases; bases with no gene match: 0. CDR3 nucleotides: TGTGCCAGCAGCCAAGAGGGACAGGGTGAAGCTTTCTTT. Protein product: CASSQEGQGEAFF.

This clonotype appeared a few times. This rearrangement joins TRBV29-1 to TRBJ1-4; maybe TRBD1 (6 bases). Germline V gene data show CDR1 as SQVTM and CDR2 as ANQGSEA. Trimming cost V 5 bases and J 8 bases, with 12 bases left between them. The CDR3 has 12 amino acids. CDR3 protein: CSVWGAEEKLFF. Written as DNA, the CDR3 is TGCAGCGTTTGGGGGGCAGAAGAAAAACTGTTTTTT.

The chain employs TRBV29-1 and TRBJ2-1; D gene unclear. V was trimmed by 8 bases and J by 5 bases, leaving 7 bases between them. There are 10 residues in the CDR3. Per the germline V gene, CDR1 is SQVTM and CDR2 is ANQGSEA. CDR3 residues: CSLRDNEQFF. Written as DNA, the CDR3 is TGCAGCCTCCGTGACAATGAGCAGTTCTTC.

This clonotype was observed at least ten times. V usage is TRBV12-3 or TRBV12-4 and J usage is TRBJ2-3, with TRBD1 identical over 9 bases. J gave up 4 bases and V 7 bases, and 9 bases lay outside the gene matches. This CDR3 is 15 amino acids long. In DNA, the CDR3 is TGTGCCAGCACCAGAGGACAGGGGAGGGCAGATACGCAGTATTTT. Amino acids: CASTRGQGRADTQYF.

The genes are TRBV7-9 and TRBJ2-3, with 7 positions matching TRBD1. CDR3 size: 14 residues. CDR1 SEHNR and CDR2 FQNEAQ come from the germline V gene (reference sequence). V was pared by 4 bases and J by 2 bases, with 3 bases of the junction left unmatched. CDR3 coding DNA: TGTGCCAGCAGCTACAGGGGTGTCACAGATACGCAGTATTTT. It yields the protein CASSYRGVTDTQYF.

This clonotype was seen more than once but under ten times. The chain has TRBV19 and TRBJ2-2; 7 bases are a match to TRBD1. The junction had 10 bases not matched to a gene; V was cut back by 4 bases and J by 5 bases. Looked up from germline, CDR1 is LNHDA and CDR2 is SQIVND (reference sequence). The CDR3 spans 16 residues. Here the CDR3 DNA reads TGTGCCAGTAGTACCGATGGGACAGTCAGGACCGGGGAGCTGTTTTTT. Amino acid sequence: CASSTDGTVRTGELFF.

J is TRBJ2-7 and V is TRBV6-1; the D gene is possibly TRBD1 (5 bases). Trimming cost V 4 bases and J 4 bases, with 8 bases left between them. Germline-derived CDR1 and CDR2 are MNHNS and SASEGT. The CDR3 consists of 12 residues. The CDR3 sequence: CASSGTLYEQYF. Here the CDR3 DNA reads TGTGCCAGCAGTGGGACACTTTACGAGCAGTACTTC.

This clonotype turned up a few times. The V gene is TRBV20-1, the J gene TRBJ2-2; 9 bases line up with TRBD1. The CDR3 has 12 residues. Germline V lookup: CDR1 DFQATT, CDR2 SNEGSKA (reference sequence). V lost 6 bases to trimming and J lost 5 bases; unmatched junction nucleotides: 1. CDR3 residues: CSAQGATGELFF. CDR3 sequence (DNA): TGCAGTGCACAGGGGGCAACCGGGGAGCTGTTTTTT.

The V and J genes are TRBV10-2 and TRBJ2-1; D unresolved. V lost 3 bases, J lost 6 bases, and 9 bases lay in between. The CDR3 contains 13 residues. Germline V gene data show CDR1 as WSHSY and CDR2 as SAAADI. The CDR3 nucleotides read TGCGCCAGCAGTGATCTAGGATTCAATGAGCAGTTCTTC. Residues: CASSDLGFNEQFF.